A selection of T cell receptor beta chains follows, all from one sample in a study of T cells in Graves' hyperthyroidism and ophthalmopathy. TCRdb independently ran MiXCR on the multiplex PCR reads; one entry per CDR3 protein. Here the sample spans hundreds of thousands of distinct CDR3 sequences, just under 20% being singletons. Input material: blood. Source of these receptors: a man aged 35-49 years with Graves' ophthalmopathy. Each CDR3 is given with its conserved first and last residue. D genes are given only for firm matches. Not every row has a clone size; where given, it reads once, few, many or a size class.

J gene,D gene,clone size,V gene,CDR3 DNA,CDR3 protein
TRBJ2-1,-,few,TRBV9,TGTGCCAGCAGCGTGGGGGGACTGGGCAATGAGCAGTTCTTC,CASSVGGLGNEQFF
TRBJ2-2,TRBD2,few,TRBV3-1,TGTGCCAGCAGCCAACGACGGGAGGCCACCGGGGAGCTGTTTTTT,CASSQRREATGELFF
TRBJ1-1,-,many,TRBV12-3/TRBV12-4,TGTGCCAGCTGCTATTCGTGGGGGACTGAAGCTTTCTTT,CASCYSWGTEAFF
TRBJ2-3,TRBD2,-,TRBV7-7,TGTGCTAGCAGCTTATCGGCTAGCGGGGATTTACATACGCAGTATTTT,CASSLSASGDLHTQYF
TRBJ1-2,TRBD1,few,TRBV6-1,TGTGCCAGCAGTGAAAGCAGGGGGCTTGGGTATGGCTACACCTTC,CASSESRGLGYGYTF
TRBJ1-2,-,many,TRBV12-3/TRBV12-4,TGTGCCAGCAGTTTAGACGGGGAATACTATGGCTACACCTTC,CASSLDGEYYGYTF
TRBJ1-2,-,-,TRBV10-3,TGTGCCATCAGCCCCGGGACCGAGAACTATGGCTACACCTTC,CAISPGTENYGYTF
TRBJ2-3,TRBD2,-,TRBV13,TGTGCCAGCAGCCCCGGGAGGGGGGGCCGTAGAGATACGCAGTATTTT,CASSPGRGGRRDTQYF
TRBJ2-3,TRBD2,many,TRBV20-1,TGCAGTGCTAGAGATACGGGGGGGAGGCTAGCGGGGCCCACAGATACGCAGTATTTT,CSARDTGGRLAGPTDTQYF
TRBJ1-2,-,-,TRBV5-1,TGCGCCAGCAGCTTGGATTCTCAGGGGCACTATGGCTACACCTTC,CASSLDSQGHYGYTF
TRBJ1-2,TRBD1,few,TRBV29-1,TGCAGCGTGGAAGGGACAGCGTATGGCTACACCTTC,CSVEGTAYGYTF
TRBJ2-1,TRBD2,few,TRBV20-1,TGCAGTGCTAGAGATCTCACTAGCGGGACTCCCCGCTCCTACAATGAGCAGTTCTTC,CSARDLTSGTPRSYNEQFF
TRBJ2-4,TRBD2,many,TRBV18,TGTGCCAGCTCACCAACACTAGCGGTAGCCAAAAACATTCAGTACTTC,CASSPTLAVAKNIQYF
TRBJ2-3,TRBD2,-,TRBV6-1,TGTGCCAGCAGTGCTCTGAGCGGGGGGGCAGATACGCAGTATTTT,CASSALSGGADTQYF
TRBJ1-2,-,-,TRBV12-3/TRBV12-4,TGTGCCAGCAGTTTAGAAAACCGCCGCTGGTATGGCTACACCTTC,CASSLENRRWYGYTF
TRBJ2-1,-,-,TRBV6-1,TGTGCCAGCCGGACAGACCAGAAGTCTGGGCAGTTCTTC,CASRTDQKSGQFF
TRBJ2-7,TRBD1,many,TRBV7-3,TGTGCCAGCAGCTTAGGCAGGGGGCGCGGGTACGAGCAGTACTTC,CASSLGRGRGYEQYF
TRBJ2-3,-,-,TRBV5-8,TGTGCCAGCAGCTTGACAGGGTCTAGCACAGATGCGCAGTATTTT,CASSLTGSSTDAQYF
TRBJ2-7,TRBD1,many,TRBV30,TGTGCCTGGGATAGGTGGACAGGGGGCAAATCCCCCTACGAGCAGTACTTC,CAWDRWTGGKSPYEQYF
TRBJ2-7,TRBD1,-,TRBV5-1,TGCGCCAGCAGCTTGGGGGGACAGGGGGTGGAGCAGTACTTC,CASSLGGQGVEQYF
TRBJ2-3,-,many,TRBV18,TGTGCCAGCTCACCCAAGCAGGGGATATTAGATACGCAGTATTTT,CASSPKQGILDTQYF
TRBJ1-1,-,many,TRBV5-1,TGCGCCAGCAGCTTCGAGGGGTCGAACACTGAAGCTTTCTTT,CASSFEGSNTEAFF
TRBJ2-5,-,-,TRBV20-1,TGCAGTGCTCACGCCTGGTCAATTGGGGAGACCCAGTACTTC,CSAHAWSIGETQYF
TRBJ2-5,TRBD1,many,TRBV5-1,TGCGCCAGCAGCTTGGATAGACCCGGGACAGGGCAAGAGACCCAGTACTTC,CASSLDRPGTGQETQYF
TRBJ2-1,-,-,TRBV12-5,TGTGCTAGTGGTTCGGGGGTGGGTGAGCAGTTCTTC,CASGSGVGEQFF
TRBJ2-5,TRBD2,few,TRBV5-1,TGCGCCAGCAGCTCAGGACTAGCGGGAAGGGGAGAGACCCAGTACTTC,CASSSGLAGRGETQYF
TRBJ2-3,-,few,TRBV11-1,TGTGCCAGCAGCTTAGACCCTGGCGCAGATACGCAGTATTTT,CASSLDPGADTQYF
TRBJ1-1,TRBD1,many,TRBV5-1,TGCGCCAGCCAGATACAGGGGGTCGGCACTGAAGCTTTCTTT,CASQIQGVGTEAFF
TRBJ2-3,-,few,TRBV2,TGTGCCAGCATGGGCATATCCACAGATACGCAGTATTTT,CASMGISTDTQYF
TRBJ2-2,-,few,TRBV9,TGTGCCAGCAGCGTCGGGACCGGCCCGAACACCGGGGAGCTGTTTTTT,CASSVGTGPNTGELFF
TRBJ2-3,TRBD2,few,TRBV2,TGTGGCAGCGGGGGCCCCAGGGTTGGGCAGTATTTT,CGSGGPRVGQYF
TRBJ2-2,-,-,TRBV10-3,TGTGCCATCAGTTCCGGACGGATTCCGAACACCGGGGAGCTGTTTTTT,CAISSGRIPNTGELFF